The clone carrying this TCR beta chain was seen once. Repertoires were generated with immunoSEQ multiplex PCR, while TCRdb's copy carries only in-frame clones and drops some. Among about 46,000 clones listed, 90% to 95% were seen once. The data are from a study of graft-versus-host responses after intestinal transplantation. The clonotype comes from a human patient who received an intestinal transplant, so some T cells may come from the graft donor. The sequencing used PBMCs, collected around 27 months after a first intestinal transplant, on the day of a second.

CDR3 protein: CASSQISGSSYNEQFF. In DNA form, the CDR3 reads TGTGCCAGCAGCCAAATTAGCGGGAGCTCCTACAATGAGCAGTTCTTC. This chain joins TRBV16 and TRBJ2-1; 9 bases match TRBD2. Germline V gene data show CDR1 as KGHSY and CDR2 as FQNENV. CDR3 length: 16 residues. After removal of 2 bases from V and 0 bases from J, the junction contained 2 bases not matched to a gene.